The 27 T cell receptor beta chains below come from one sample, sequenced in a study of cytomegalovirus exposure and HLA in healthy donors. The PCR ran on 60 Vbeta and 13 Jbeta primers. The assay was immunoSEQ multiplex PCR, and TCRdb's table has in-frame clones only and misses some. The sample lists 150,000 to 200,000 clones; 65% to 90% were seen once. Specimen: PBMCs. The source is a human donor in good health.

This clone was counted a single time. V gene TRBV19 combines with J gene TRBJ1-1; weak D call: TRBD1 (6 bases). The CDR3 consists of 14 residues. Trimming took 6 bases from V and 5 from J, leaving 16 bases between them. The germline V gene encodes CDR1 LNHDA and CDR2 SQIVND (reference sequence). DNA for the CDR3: TGTGCCAGTAGATCACAGGGATGGAGTACTGAAGCTTTCTTT. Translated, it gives CASRSQGWSTEAFF.

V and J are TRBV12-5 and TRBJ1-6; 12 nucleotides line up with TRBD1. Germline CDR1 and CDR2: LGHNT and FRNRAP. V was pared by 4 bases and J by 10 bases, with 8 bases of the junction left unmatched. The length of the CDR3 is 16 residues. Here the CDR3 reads CASGSGQGAARSPLHF. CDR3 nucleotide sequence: TGTGCTAGTGGTTCGGGACAGGGGGCCGCTAGGTCACCCCTCCACTTT.

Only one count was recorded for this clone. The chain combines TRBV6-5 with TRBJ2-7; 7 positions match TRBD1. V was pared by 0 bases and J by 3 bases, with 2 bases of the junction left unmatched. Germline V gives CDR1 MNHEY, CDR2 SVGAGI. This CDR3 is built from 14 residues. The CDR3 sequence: CASSYSAGGYEQYF. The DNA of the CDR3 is TGTGCCAGCAGTTACTCGGCAGGGGGCTACGAGCAGTACTTC.

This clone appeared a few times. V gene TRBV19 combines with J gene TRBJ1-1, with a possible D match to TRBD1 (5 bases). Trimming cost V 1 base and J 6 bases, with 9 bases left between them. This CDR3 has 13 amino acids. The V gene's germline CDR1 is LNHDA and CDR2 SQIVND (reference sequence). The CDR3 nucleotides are TGTGCCAGTAGTATAGGTTCGGGGGCTGAAGCTTTCTTT. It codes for CASSIGSGAEAFF. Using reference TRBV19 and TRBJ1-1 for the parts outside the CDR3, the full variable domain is DGGITQSPKYLFRKEGQNVTLSCEQNLNHDAMYWYRQDPGQGLRLIYYSQIVNDFQKGDIAEGYSVSREKKESFPLTVTSAQKNPTAFYLCASSIGSGAEAFFGQGTRLTVV.

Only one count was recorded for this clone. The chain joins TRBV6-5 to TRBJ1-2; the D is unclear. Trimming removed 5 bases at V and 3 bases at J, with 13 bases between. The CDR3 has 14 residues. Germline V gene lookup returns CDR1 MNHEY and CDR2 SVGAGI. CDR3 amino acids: CASSRLGKDYGYTF. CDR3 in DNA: TGTGCCAGCAGTCGTCTAGGCAAAGACTATGGCTACACCTTC.

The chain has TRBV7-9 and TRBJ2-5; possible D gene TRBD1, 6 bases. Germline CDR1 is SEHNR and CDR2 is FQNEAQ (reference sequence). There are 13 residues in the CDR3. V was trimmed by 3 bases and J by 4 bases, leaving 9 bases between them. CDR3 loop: CASSFQGLETQYF. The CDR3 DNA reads TGTGCCAGCAGCTTTCAGGGGCTAGAGACCCAGTACTTC.

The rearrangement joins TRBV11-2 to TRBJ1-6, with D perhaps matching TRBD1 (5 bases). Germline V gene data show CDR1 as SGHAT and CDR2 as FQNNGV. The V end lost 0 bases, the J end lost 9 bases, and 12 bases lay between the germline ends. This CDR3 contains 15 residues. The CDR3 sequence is CASSLERGWSSPLHF. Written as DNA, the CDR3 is TGTGCCAGCAGCTTAGAGCGGGGCTGGAGTTCACCCCTCCACTTT.

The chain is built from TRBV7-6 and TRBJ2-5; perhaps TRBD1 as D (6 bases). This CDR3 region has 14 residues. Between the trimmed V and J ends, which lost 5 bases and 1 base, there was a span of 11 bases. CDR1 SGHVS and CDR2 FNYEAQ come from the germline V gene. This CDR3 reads CASSRTTGQETQYF. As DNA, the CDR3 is TGTGCCAGCAGCCGAACGACAGGCCAAGAGACCCAGTACTTC. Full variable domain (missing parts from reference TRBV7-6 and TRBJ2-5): GAGVSQSPRYKVTKRGQDVALRCDPISGHVSLYWYRQALGQGPEFLTYFNYEAQQDKSGLPNDRFSAERPEGSISTLTIQRTEQRDSAMYRCASSRTTGQETQYFGPGTRLLVL.

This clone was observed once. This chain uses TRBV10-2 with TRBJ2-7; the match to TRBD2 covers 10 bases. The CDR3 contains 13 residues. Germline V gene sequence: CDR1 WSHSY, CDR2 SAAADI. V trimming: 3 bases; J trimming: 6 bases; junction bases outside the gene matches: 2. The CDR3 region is CASSELAGGEQYF. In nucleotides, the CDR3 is TGCGCCAGCAGTGAATTAGCGGGGGGCGAGCAGTACTTC.

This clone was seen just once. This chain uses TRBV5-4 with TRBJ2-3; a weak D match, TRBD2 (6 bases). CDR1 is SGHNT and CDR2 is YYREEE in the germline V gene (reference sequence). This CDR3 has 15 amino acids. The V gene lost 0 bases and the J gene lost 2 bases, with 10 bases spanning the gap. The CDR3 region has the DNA TGTGCCAGCAGCTTGGGACTAGACTACACAGATACGCAGTATTTT. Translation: CASSLGLDYTDTQYF.

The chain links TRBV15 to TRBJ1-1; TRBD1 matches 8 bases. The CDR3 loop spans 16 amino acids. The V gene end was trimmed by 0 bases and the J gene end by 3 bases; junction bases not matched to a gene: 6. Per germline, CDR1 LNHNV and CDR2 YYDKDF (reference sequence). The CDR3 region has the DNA TGTGCCACCAGCAGAGAGCCAGGGGGCGCCTACACTGAAGCTTTCTTT. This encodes CATSREPGGAYTEAFF.

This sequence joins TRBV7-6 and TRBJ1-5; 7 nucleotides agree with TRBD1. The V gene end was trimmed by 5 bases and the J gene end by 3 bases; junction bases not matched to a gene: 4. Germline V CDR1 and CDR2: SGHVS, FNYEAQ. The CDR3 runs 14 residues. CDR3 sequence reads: CASSRQGINQPQHF. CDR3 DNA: TGTGCCAGCAGCCGACAGGGAATCAATCAGCCCCAGCATTTT.

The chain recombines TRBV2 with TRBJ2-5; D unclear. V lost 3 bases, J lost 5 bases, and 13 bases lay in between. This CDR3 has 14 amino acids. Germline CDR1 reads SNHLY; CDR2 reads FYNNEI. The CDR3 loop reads CASSENSLQETQYF. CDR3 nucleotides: TGTGCCAGCAGTGAGAATAGCCTCCAGGAGACCCAGTACTTC.

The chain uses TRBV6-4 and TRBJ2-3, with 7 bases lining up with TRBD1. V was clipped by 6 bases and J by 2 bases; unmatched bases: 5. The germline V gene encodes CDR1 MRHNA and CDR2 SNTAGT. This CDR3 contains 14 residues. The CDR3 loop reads CASSPTGDTDTQYF. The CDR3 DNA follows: TGTGCCAGCAGCCCCACAGGGGACACAGATACGCAGTATTTT.

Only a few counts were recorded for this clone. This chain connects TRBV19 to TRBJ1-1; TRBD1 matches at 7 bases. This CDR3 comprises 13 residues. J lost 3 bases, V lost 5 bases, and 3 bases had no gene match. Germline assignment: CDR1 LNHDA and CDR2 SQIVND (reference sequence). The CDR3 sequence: CASSYQGDTEAFF. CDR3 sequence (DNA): TGTGCCAGTAGTTACCAGGGGGACACTGAAGCTTTCTTT.

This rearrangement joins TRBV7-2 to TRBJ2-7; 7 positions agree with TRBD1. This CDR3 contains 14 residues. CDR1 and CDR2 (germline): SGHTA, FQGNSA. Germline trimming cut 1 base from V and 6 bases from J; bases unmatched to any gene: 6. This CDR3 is CASSLGQGAGEQYF. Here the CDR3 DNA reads TGTGCCAGCAGCTTAGGACAGGGTGCTGGCGAGCAGTACTTC. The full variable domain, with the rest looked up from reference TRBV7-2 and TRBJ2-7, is GAGVSQSPSNKVTEKGKDVELRCDPISGHTALYWYRQSLGQGLEFLIYFQGNSAPDKSGLPSDRFSAERTGGSVSTLTIQRTQQEDSAVYLCASSLGQGAGEQYFGPGTRLTVT.

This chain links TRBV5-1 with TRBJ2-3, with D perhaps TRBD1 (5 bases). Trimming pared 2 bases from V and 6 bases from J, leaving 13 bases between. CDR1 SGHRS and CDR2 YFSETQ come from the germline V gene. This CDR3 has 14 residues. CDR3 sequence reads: CASSFGRAKDTQYF. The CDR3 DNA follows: TGCGCCAGCAGCTTCGGCAGGGCAAAGGATACGCAGTATTTT.

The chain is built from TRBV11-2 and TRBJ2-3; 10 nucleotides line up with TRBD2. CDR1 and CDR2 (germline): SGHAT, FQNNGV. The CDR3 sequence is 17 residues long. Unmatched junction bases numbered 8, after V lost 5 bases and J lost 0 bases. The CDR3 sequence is CASSGLERGGSTDTQYF. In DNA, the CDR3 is TGTGCCAGCAGCGGCCTGGAGCGGGGGGGTAGCACAGATACGCAGTATTTT.

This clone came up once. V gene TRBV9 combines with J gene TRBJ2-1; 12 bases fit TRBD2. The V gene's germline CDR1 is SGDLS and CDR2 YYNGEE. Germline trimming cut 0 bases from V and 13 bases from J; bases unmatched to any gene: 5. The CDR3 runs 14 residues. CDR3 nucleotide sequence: TGTGCCAGCAGCGTAGCTGGACTAGCGGGGTTACAGTTCTTC. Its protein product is CASSVAGLAGLQFF. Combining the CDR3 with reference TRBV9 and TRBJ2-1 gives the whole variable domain DSGVTQTPKHLITATGQRVTLRCSPRSGDLSVYWYQQSLDQGLQFLIQYYNGEERAKGNILERFSAQQFPDLHSELNLSSLELGDSALYFCASSVAGLAGLQFFGPGTRLTVL.

The CDR3 DNA sequence: TGTGCCACCAGCAGAACGACAGGGGGCCGGGTCTATGGCTACACCTTC. Encoded protein: CATSRTTGGRVYGYTF. The chain uses TRBV15 and TRBJ1-2; 10 nucleotides agree with TRBD1. The V segment lost 2 bases and the J segment 4 bases; nucleotides outside the gene matches: 7. CDR1 is LNHNV, CDR2 YYDKDF, per germline (reference sequence). This CDR3 has 16 amino acids. Based on the CDR3 plus reference TRBV15 and TRBJ1-2, the full variable domain is DAMVIQNPRYQVTQFGKPVTLSCSQTLNHNVMYWYQQKSSQAPKLLFHYYDKDFNNEADTPDNFQSRRPNTSFCFLDIRSPGLGDTAMYLCATSRTTGGRVYGYTFGSGTRLTVV.

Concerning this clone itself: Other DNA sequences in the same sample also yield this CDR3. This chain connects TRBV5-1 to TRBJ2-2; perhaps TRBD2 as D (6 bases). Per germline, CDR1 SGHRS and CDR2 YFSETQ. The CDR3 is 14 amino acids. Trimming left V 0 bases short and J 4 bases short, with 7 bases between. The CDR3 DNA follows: TGCGCCAGCAGCTTGGCCGGGGGCACCGGGGAGCTGTTTTTT. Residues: CASSLAGGTGELFF.

The CDR3 sequence: CASSELYRATGELFF. Written as DNA, the CDR3 is TGTGCCAGCAGTGAATTATACAGGGCCACCGGGGAGCTGTTTTTT. The chain combines TRBV6-1 with TRBJ2-2; D is possibly TRBD1 (6 bases). Germline values: CDR1 MNHNS, CDR2 SASEGT. The CDR3 loop spans 15 amino acids. Trimming stripped 2 bases from V and 4 bases from J, with 11 bases between.

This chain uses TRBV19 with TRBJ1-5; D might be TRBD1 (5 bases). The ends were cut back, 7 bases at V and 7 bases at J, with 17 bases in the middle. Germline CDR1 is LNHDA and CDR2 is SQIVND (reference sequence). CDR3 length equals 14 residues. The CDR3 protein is CASNGRRGRQPQHF. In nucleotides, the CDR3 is TGTGCCAGTAATGGACGGAGGGGTCGACAGCCCCAGCATTTT.

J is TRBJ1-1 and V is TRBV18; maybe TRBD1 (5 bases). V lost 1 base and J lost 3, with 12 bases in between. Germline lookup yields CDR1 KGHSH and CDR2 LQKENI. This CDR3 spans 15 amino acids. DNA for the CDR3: TGTGCCAGCTCACCACAGGGGTGGGGCTACACTGAAGCTTTCTTT. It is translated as CASSPQGWGYTEAFF.

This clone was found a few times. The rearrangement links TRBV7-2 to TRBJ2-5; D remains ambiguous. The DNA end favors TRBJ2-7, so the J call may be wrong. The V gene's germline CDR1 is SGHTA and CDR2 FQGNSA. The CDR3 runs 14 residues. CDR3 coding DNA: TGTGCCAGCAGCTTAGTTCCGGCTAGTGGCGAGCAGTACTTC. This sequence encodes CASSLVPASGEQYF.

The CDR3 DNA sequence: TGTGCCAGCAGCTTAGCGACAGATAATGAAAAACTGTTTTTT. Protein: CASSLATDNEKLFF. The genes are TRBV11-3 and TRBJ1-4, with TRBD1 as a possible D gene (5 bases). CDR3 length equals 14 residues. Germline V lookup: CDR1 SGHNT, CDR2 YENEEA. The ends were cut back, 1 base at V and 4 bases at J, with 7 bases in the middle. The full variable domain, completed using reference TRBV11-3 and TRBJ1-4, is EAGVVQSPRYKIIEKKQPVAFWCNPISGHNTLYWYLQNLGQGPELLIRYENEEAVDDSQLPKDRFSAERLKGVDSTLKIQPAELGDSAVYLCASSLATDNEKLFFGSGTQLSVL.

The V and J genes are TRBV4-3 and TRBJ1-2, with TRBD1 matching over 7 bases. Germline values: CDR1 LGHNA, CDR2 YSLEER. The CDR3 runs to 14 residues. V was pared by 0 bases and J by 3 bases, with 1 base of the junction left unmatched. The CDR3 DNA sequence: TGCGCCAGCAGCCAAGATCAGGGGGACTATGGCTACACCTTC. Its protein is CASSQDQGDYGYTF.